A single TCR beta chain is shown here with its context. Combining iRepertoire HTBI primers with Arm-PCR of CDR3 regions, the authors built TCR beta libraries. As originally analysed: Overall, samples carried approximately 60 TRBV and some 15 TRBJ segments. TCRdb independently ran MiXCR on the multiplex PCR reads; one entry per CDR3 protein. None of the V and J calls come from the authors' own analysis; TCRdb made them. Found here are 530,000 or so distinct CDR3 sequences, about 16% of them singletons; the top ten hold around 11%. The data belong to a study of regulatory T cells in long-lasting Graves disease. The V segment lost 1 base and the J segment 7 bases; nucleotides outside the gene matches: 9. This CDR3 has 16 residues. CDR1 and CDR2 from the germline V gene are SQVTM and ANQGSEA. Documented time point: newly diagnosed GD, antithyroid drugs for less than 3 months. The authors made the TCR library using RNA they extracted from PBMCs.

This same sample was also taken into another study, of T cells in Graves' hyperthyroidism and ophthalmopathy. That study reports: A 13 V-J signature model discriminated ophthalmopathy versus stable hyperthyroidism.

The sequencing here drew on peripheral blood mononuclear cells (PBMCs), taken at new diagnosis, from a patient treated with antithyroid drugs. The J gene is TRBJ2-2, the V gene TRBV29-1, with 10 nucleotides matching TRBD1. This TCR came from a man aged 18-30 years with Graves disease. Written as DNA, the CDR3 is TGCAGCGTTGAAGTCTCGGGACAGGGGACGTACGGGGAGCTGTTTTTT. The encoded protein is CSVEVSGQGTYGELFF.